Sequencing of this T cell receptor beta chain was carried out in a study of OX40 agonist ivuxolimab in advanced cancers. Across the whole study: Patients were infused with ivuxolimab every 2 weeks at 0.01 to 10 mg/kg. At about 81% male, the cohort had a mean age of about 60 years, ranging from about 23 to 79.

The assay was immunoSEQ multiplex PCR, and TCRdb's table has in-frame clones only and misses some. The sample lists tens of thousands of clones, 80% to 90% occurring once. Study-wide results and limits: Among the lowest peripheral clonal expansion occurred in 0.1-3.0 mg/kg partial responders.

This CDR3 has 13 amino acids. Germline CDR1 reads SGHTA; CDR2 reads FQGNSA. With 5 bases removed from V and 2 bases from J, the gap between germline ends came to 9 bases. Regarding this clone: As yet, its antigen is unknown.

The sample consisted of CD4+ or CD8+ T cells sorted from blood, taken in a trial of the OX40 agonist ivuxolimab. The V gene is TRBV7-2, the J gene TRBJ2-5, with a weak D call TRBD1 (5 bases). The origin of this receptor is an adult with an advanced solid tumor such as melanoma, head and neck, liver or kidney cancer. The DNA of the CDR3 is TGTGCCAGCAGCGGACAACCACAAGAGACCCAGTACTTC. Amino acids: CASSGQPQETQYF.